This T cell receptor beta chain is from a study of shared T cell receptors in the human thymus (dated by TCRdb to the early 2020s). Looking at the study overall: The study examined how self-reactive, shared T-cell receptor alpha chains are generated in the human thymus.

Per the germline V gene (reference sequence), MNHEY is the CDR1 and SMNVEV is the CDR2. Spanning cysteine to phenylalanine, the CDR3 consists of 13 amino acids. The read is trimmed to its CDR3 DNA, 39 bases read in frame from base 1. V gives up 3 bases and J gives up 3 bases, and the segment between their germline ends measures 9 bases. The receptor library was made with the immunoSEQ multiplex PCR assay. Not all clones reach the TCRdb copy of this immuneACCESS table, which keeps in-frame sequences only. Checked studies attribute under half of the gap to unresolved V genes and leave the rest unexplained. The sample table lists 500,000 to 850,000 clones, around 87% of them with a count of one. Over 0.008% of the sample lies in the top ten. In the case of this clone: Its specific antigen is unknown. Nothing much larger sits one base from this clone, and base qualities are not available.

This same sample was also taken into another study, of human thymus T cells. As that second study puts it: Immunologically healthy infants undergoing open corrective cardiac surgery for congenital heart defects in Finland were used as donors. Thymus tissue was obtained as surgical resects removed during corrective cardiac surgery. Usage of V and J gene segments appeared to be biased in both the thymic and the peripheral blood repertoires. The related research reported highly overlapping thymic TCR repertoires among unrelated individuals. The study used under 10 infant thymus samples plus four related peripheral blood samples to characterize TCR alpha and beta repertoires. Donor ages ranging from 7 to 244 days were recorded, and six or seven male and two female infants were included in the cohort. Thymocytes were freed from the tissue by mechanical means and kept at -70 degrees C as pellets of 10-30 million cells. A QIAsymphony instrument was used to extract genomic DNA from frozen cell pellets. Using the immunoSEQ multiplex PCR assay, the TCRB and TCRAD loci were amplified from a standardized quantity of quality-controlled genomic DNA. The amplicons covered the V(D)J region and were long enough to include the CDR3 and to identify the V and J genes. The commercial immunoSEQ service was used to sequence amplicons on an Illumina platform. Primer bias and sequencing errors were corrected as previously described, and TCRAD and TCRB were defined on the basis of the IMGT database. Repertoires were analysed with immunoSEQ Analyzer 3.0 and VDJTools, covering basic statistics, V/J segment usage, diversity estimates, rarefaction and pairwise overlap. Diversity was estimated with Chao1, ChaoE, Efron-Thisted, Shannon and inverse Simpson indices, and also on datasets down-sampled to the smallest sample. Repertoire overlap was determined by strict matching of CDR3 nucleotide sequence, V gene and J gene, and Jaccard-based multidimensional scaling clustering was applied. On average, roughly 810,000 unique TCRB clonotypes were obtained from thymus samples, compared with approximately 80,000 from blood samples.

The rearrangement combines TRBV27 with TRBJ2-7; no confident D gene assignment can be made. The TCR originated in a boy in the first two years of life with a congenital heart defect. Donor details come from another sample of the same person, matched by shared clones. Material for sequencing was thymocytes. The DNA sequence follows: TGTGCCAGCAGTTTTGGTCAGGACTACGAGCAGTACTTC. It encodes CASSFGQDYEQYF.